This entry is about one T cell receptor (beta chain). What it recognizes is unknown. Germline trimming cut 3 bases from V and 3 bases from J; bases unmatched to any gene: 4. The CDR3 is 14 residues long. Germline loops: CDR1 DFQATT, CDR2 SNEGSKA (reference sequence). These data belong to a study of CD8+CD57+ T cells in acquired aplastic anemia. Study context: When averaged, DNA from sorted CD4+ and CD8+ cells came to around 3 ug.

Study results and limitations: CD8+ Simpson's diversity in patients was not significantly different from that in controls. Patients and controls turned out to have twenty-nine CD8+ CDR3 sequences in common.

Patients chosen for sequencing had CD8+CD57+ cells that had expanded, as shown by flow cytometry. Sampling of blood occurred while the patients had still received no therapy. Using genomic DNA as the template, TCR beta VDJ and CDR3 profiling was carried out. TCRdb reanalysed the reads using MiXCR and keeps one entry per CDR3 protein. Altogether 310,000 or so distinct CDR3 sequences are present, roughly 61% being singletons, with the ten largest covering under 1.5%. The clonotype comes from a human donor with aplastic anemia. The sequenced material came from sorted CD4+, CD8+, or CD8+CD57+ T cells (not recorded which) from PBMCs. The rearrangement links TRBV20-1 to TRBJ2-7; TRBD2 matches at 11 bases. Here the CDR3 reads CSASLAGGIYEQYF. Here the CDR3 DNA reads TGCAGTGCTAGTTTAGCGGGAGGGATCTACGAGCAGTACTTC.